The 20 T cell receptor beta chains below were found in one sample sequenced in a study. TCRdb re-derived calls from the 5' RACE reads in MiXCR, one entry per CDR3 protein. Of roughly 38,000 distinct CDR3 sequences in the sample, about 19% were seen once. Material for sequencing was naive CD4+ T cells sorted from a lymph node. The subset denotes: naive CD4+ T cells, CD4+CD45RA+CD25-. These receptor sequences come from a female donor with breast cancer.

This clonotype has just a few counts. The rearrangement joins TRBV20-1 to TRBJ2-5; 12 nucleotides agree with TRBD2. With 0 bases clipped from V and 1 base from J, the junction kept 9 bases outside the gene matches. CDR3 size: 18 residues. Germline CDR1 is DFQATT and CDR2 is SNEGSKA (reference sequence). The CDR3 nucleotides read TGCAGTGCTAGAGATATGGCTAGCGGGGGGGGAATCCAAGAGACCCAGTACTTC. Protein sequence: CSARDMASGGGIQETQYF.

V gene TRBV12-3 or TRBV12-4 combines with J gene TRBJ1-6, with D possibly being TRBD1 (5 bases). The germline V and J ends were trimmed by 6 bases and 0 bases, with 9 bases remaining between them. This CDR3 is 15 amino acids long. The CDR3 bases are TGTGCCAGCAGATACAGGAGCTCCTATAATTCACCCCTCCACTTT. Translated, it gives CASRYRSSYNSPLHF.

About this clonotype itself: Germline and junction disagree at one end, which may indicate a read error. The V gene is TRBV7-9, the J gene TRBJ2-7, with 7 bases that match TRBD2. Germline V CDR1 and CDR2: SEHNR, FQNEAQ (reference sequence). The CDR3 is 13 amino acids. Here the CDR3 DNA reads TGTGCCAGCAGCTTATCCACTAGCGTAGAGCAGCACTTC. It yields the protein CASSLSTSVEQHF.

This clonotype turned up a few times. The rearrangement uses TRBV20-1 and TRBJ1-3; 7 bases map to TRBD1. V dropped 6 bases and J dropped 6; count of bases not matched to a gene: 8. This CDR3 comprises 13 residues. Germline V CDR1 and CDR2: DFQATT, SNEGSKA (reference sequence). CDR3 DNA: TGCAGTGCGAAAGACAGGGTTGTAAACACCATATATTTT. It translates to CSAKDRVVNTIYF.

This clonotype was counted many times. J is TRBJ2-7 and V is TRBV11-2; D might be TRBD2 (6 bases). Deletions cut 1 base from V and 2 bases from J, with 15 bases between. The CDR3 runs to 16 residues. The V gene's germline CDR1 is SGHAT and CDR2 FQNNGV. CDR3 sequence reads: CASSLGSAGPTYEQYF. DNA for the CDR3: TGTGCCAGCAGCTTAGGCTCGGCGGGACCGACCTACGAGCAGTACTTC. Variable domain in full (rest from reference TRBV11-2 and TRBJ2-7): EAGVAQSPRYKIIEKRQSVAFWCNPISGHATLYWYQQILGQGPKLLIQFQNNGVVDDSQLPKDRFSAERLKGVDSTLKIQPAKLEDSAVYLCASSLGSAGPTYEQYFGPGTRLTVT.

This clonotype was recorded a few times. No conserved phenylalanine or tryptophan is present at the end of the CDR3, so a read error is the likely explanation. V usage is TRBV20-1 and J usage is TRBJ2-3; TRBD2 matches 9 bases. The CDR3 consists of 15 residues. The germline V gene has CDR1 DFQATT and CDR2 SNEGSKA (reference sequence). The junction had 5 bases not matched to a gene; V was cut back by 3 bases and J by 1 base. For the CDR3, the DNA is TGCAGTGCTAGTCATAGCGGGAGTGGCACAGATACGCAGTATCTT. Translating gives CSASHSGSGTDTQYL.

DNA for the CDR3: TGTGCCAGCAGCTTATCTTCCAGCTTCAATCAGCCCCAGCATTTT. Its protein product is CASSLSSSFNQPQHF. The chain links TRBV5-6 to TRBJ1-5; no clear D. This CDR3 region has 15 residues. Trimming shortened V by 2 bases and J by 3 bases, and 12 bases separated the two germline ends. Germline values: CDR1 SGHDT, CDR2 YYEEEE.

This clonotype showed up many times. This chain links TRBV5-1 with TRBJ2-1; D possibly corresponds to TRBD1 (5 bases). The CDR3 runs 15 residues. Germline V gene lookup returns CDR1 SGHRS and CDR2 YFSETQ. Trimming pared 3 bases from V and 9 bases from J, leaving 19 bases between. The CDR3 sequence: CASSSQGRETGEQFF. The CDR3 region has the DNA TGCGCCAGCAGCTCGCAGGGTCGAGAAACTGGTGAGCAGTTCTTC.

The chain joins TRBV7-2 to TRBJ1-1, with 7 nucleotides matching TRBD1. V shed 3 bases, J shed 5 bases, and the junction held 9 bases outside the gene matches. The CDR3 spans 15 residues. Germline V CDR1 and CDR2: SGHTA, FQGNSA. CDR3 coding DNA: TGTGCCAGCAGCTTCAATGGGCAGGGGGGGACTGAAGCTTTCTTT. Encoded protein: CASSFNGQGGTEAFF.

V and J are TRBV11-2 and TRBJ2-5, with 12 bases lining up with TRBD2. J was trimmed by 5 bases and V by 5 bases; bases with no gene match: 9. Germline CDR1 SGHAT, CDR2 FQNNGV. This CDR3 spans 16 amino acids. The DNA of the CDR3 is TGTGCCAGCAGCATGACTAGCGGGAGTAGGAGGGAGACCCAGTACTTC. Translating it yields CASSMTSGSRRETQYF.

The sample holds many counts of this clonotype. The chain carries TRBV5-1 and TRBJ1-3; TRBD1 matches at 9 bases. Per germline, CDR1 SGHRS and CDR2 YFSETQ. CDR3 size: 13 residues. V shed 4 bases and J 8 bases; nucleotides not matched to a gene: 4. The CDR3 here is CASSGRQGDTIYF. CDR3 bases: TGCGCCAGCAGCGGAAGACAGGGGGACACCATATATTTT.

This clonotype is medium-sized. One end of the junction varies from germline; a read error may be responsible. The CDR3 sequence: CASSLGPQGSSPLHF. Here the CDR3 DNA reads TGTGCTAGCAGCTTAGGGCCCCAGGGCAGCTCACCCCTCCACTTT. The J gene is TRBJ1-6, the V gene TRBV7-7, with D possibly being TRBD1 (5 bases). The CDR3 contains 15 residues. Per germline, CDR1 SSHAT and CDR2 FNYEAQ (reference sequence).

As concerns this clonotype: A much larger clone lies one base from this, so it may be a read error. This chain links TRBV20-1 with TRBJ1-1; the D gene is possibly TRBD1 (5 bases). This CDR3 contains 13 residues. Germline CDR1 reads DFQATT; CDR2 reads SNEGSKA (reference sequence). In nucleotides, the CDR3 is TGCAGTGCTAGATCGGGGACGAACACTGAAGCTCTCTTT. It yields the protein CSARSGTNTEALF.

The table lists this clonotype with a few counts. V and J are TRBV7-3 and TRBJ2-3; D not certain. The CDR3 is 13 residues long. Deletions cut 4 bases from V and 6 bases from J, with 11 bases between. Germline CDR1 and CDR2: SGHTA and FQGTGA. CDR3: CASSSYVSDTQYF. The DNA for the CDR3 is TGTGCCAGCAGCTCATACGTTTCGGATACGCAGTATTTT. Filled out from reference TRBV7-3 and TRBJ2-3, the complete variable domain reads GAGVSQTPSNKVTEKGKYVELRCDPISGHTALYWYRQSLGQGPEFLIYFQGTGAADDSGLPNDRFFAVRPEGSVSTLKIQRTERGDSAVYLCASSSYVSDTQYFGPGTRLTVL.

This clonotype was seen a single time. A much bigger clone sits one base away, suggesting this may be a read error. The conserved final phenylalanine or tryptophan is absent from the CDR3, which likely points to a read error. The J gene is TRBJ1-1, the V gene TRBV7-9; 9 nucleotides match TRBD1. In germline, CDR1 is SEHNR, CDR2 FQNEAQ (reference sequence). The CDR3 runs to 14 residues. J lost 9 bases, V lost 5 bases, and 10 bases had no gene match. CDR3 bases: TGTGCCAGCAGCCCCACCCCCGGGACAGGGAAAGCTTTCATT. It specifies CASSPTPGTGKAFI.

This clonotype was seen a few times. The rearrangement links TRBV9 to TRBJ2-1; 9 nucleotides align to TRBD2. The J segment lost 6 bases and the V segment lost 2 bases, leaving 6 bases of the junction unmatched. This CDR3 has 15 residues. The germline V gene encodes CDR1 SGDLS and CDR2 YYNGEE. The CDR3 spells CASSVAGGLANEQFF. For the CDR3, the DNA is TGTGCCAGCAGCGTGGCGGGAGGGCTGGCCAATGAGCAGTTCTTC.

At least ten counts were recorded for this clonotype. This rearrangement joins TRBV5-1 to TRBJ1-1; a weak D match, TRBD1 (6 bases). The CDR3 extends over 13 amino acids. Trimming took off 0 bases at V and 11 bases at J, with 14 bases between the two ends. Germline loops: CDR1 SGHRS, CDR2 YFSETQ. In DNA, the CDR3 is TGCGCCAGCAGCTTGGAGGGGACACCACAGGCTTTCTTT. This encodes CASSLEGTPQAFF.

This clonotype was picked up many times. The chain links TRBV20-1 to TRBJ1-2, with D maybe TRBD1 (5 bases). Trimming took 4 bases from V and 3 from J, leaving 12 bases between them. The CDR3 has 13 residues. Germline loops: CDR1 DFQATT, CDR2 SNEGSKA (reference sequence). The CDR3 DNA follows: TGCAGTGCTATCCTAGGGGTCGACTATGGCTACACCTTC. It yields the protein CSAILGVDYGYTF.

The rearrangement uses TRBV20-1 and TRBJ1-1; D not certain. Per germline, CDR1 DFQATT and CDR2 SNEGSKA (reference sequence). V lost 6 bases and J lost 7, with 12 bases in between. This CDR3 comprises 11 residues. Here the CDR3 reads CSAPLFVEAFF. CDR3 in DNA: TGCAGTGCCCCTTTGTTTGTTGAAGCTTTCTTT.

J is TRBJ1-1 and V is TRBV5-1, with 7 bases identical to TRBD1. Germline CDR1 is SGHRS and CDR2 is YFSETQ. This CDR3 has 17 residues. Losses at the gene ends were 4 bases for V and 0 bases for J; bases not matched to a gene: 12. CDR3 coding DNA: TGCGCCAGCAGCACCCCGAAGGGGGGGACAGTGAACACTGAAGCTTTCTTT. As protein: CASSTPKGGTVNTEAFF. Complete variable domain (other parts from reference TRBV5-1 and TRBJ1-1): KAGVTQTPRYLIKTRGQQVTLSCSPISGHRSVSWYQQTPGQGLQFLFEYFSETQRNKGNFPGRFSGRQFSNSRSEMNVSTLELGDSALYLCASSTPKGGTVNTEAFFGQGTRLTVV.